The rows below give T cell receptor beta chains drawn from one sample of a study of blood T cell repertoires in COVID-19. Clones were sequenced by immunoSEQ multiplex PCR, and TCRdb holds only the in-frame ones, with some missing. The sample holds 85,000 to 130,000 clones, nearly 90% seen once. The source material was peripheral blood. The receptors originated from an older woman with acute or convalescent COVID-19. CDR3s include the opening cysteine and the closing phenylalanine or tryptophan. Fields, in order: clone size, V gene, D gene, J gene, CDR3 protein, CDR3 DNA. D genes are given only for firm matches. Not all rows give a size; the values are once, few, many and, for expanded clones, a class.

NA	TRBV5-1	TRBD1	TRBJ2-1	CASKLGQGTYNEQFF	TGCGCCAGCAAACTAGGACAGGGGACTTACAATGAGCAGTTCTTC
once	TRBV4-2	NA	TRBJ2-2	CASSQEKLTGELFF	TGTGCCAGCAGCCAAGAGAAGCTCACCGGGGAGCTGTTTTTT
NA	TRBV3-1/TRBV3-2	NA	TRBJ1-5	CASSRNLGEPQHF	TGTGCCAGCAGCCGGAATTTGGGCGAGCCCCAGCATTTT
NA	TRBV4-2	NA	TRBJ1-5	CASSQAGPPTPYQPQHF	TGTGCCAGCAGCCAAGCTGGGCCCCCCACCCCGTATCAGCCCCAGCATTTT
NA	TRBV18	NA	TRBJ1-2	CASSPGASAGFGYTF	TGTGCCAGCTCACCAGGGGCCTCTGCAGGATTTGGCTACACCTTC
NA	TRBV28	TRBD1	TRBJ2-4	CASSPGQGGQNIQYF	TGTGCCAGCAGTCCCGGACAGGGAGGTCAAAACATTCAGTACTTC
NA	TRBV25-1	TRBD1	TRBJ1-1	CASSPRETGTTFF	TGTGCCAGCAGTCCCCGAGAGACAGGGACAACTTTCTTT
NA	TRBV24-1	NA	TRBJ2-1	CATSDRGGSINEQFF	TGTGCCACCAGTGATAGGGGGGGTTCCATCAATGAGCAGTTCTTC
once	TRBV7-3	TRBD2	TRBJ2-6	CASSFWGSGSDGANVLTF	TGTGCCAGCAGCTTTTGGGGTAGCGGGAGTGATGGGGCCAACGTCCTGACTTTC
NA	TRBV18	TRBD1	TRBJ1-1	CASSPGPGGTEAFF	TGTGCCAGCTCACCAGGCCCAGGGGGCACTGAAGCTTTCTTT
NA	TRBV27	NA	TRBJ2-2	CASRQTGPGELFF	TGTGCCAGCAGACAAACAGGGCCCGGGGAGCTGTTTTTT
NA	TRBV10-2	NA	TRBJ1-5	CASSDEGRQPQHF	TGCGCCAGCAGTGATGAGGGAAGGCAGCCCCAGCATTTT
NA	TRBV10-3	TRBD2	TRBJ2-1	CAISGAGEGFIGNEQFF	TGTGCCATCAGTGGAGCGGGAGAAGGGTTCATTGGCAATGAGCAGTTCTTC
NA	TRBV14	TRBD2	TRBJ2-1	CASSQDRTSFYNEQFF	TGTGCCAGCAGCCAAGATAGGACTAGCTTTTACAATGAGCAGTTCTTC
NA	TRBV27	NA	TRBJ2-7	CASSLRTGADEQYF	TGTGCCAGCAGTTTAAGGACGGGAGCGGACGAGCAGTACTTC
NA	TRBV28	TRBD1	TRBJ1-2	CASSWGQYGYTF	TGTGCCAGCAGTTGGGGACAGTATGGCTACACCTTC
NA	TRBV2	NA	TRBJ1-1	CASVRGTMNTEAFF	TGTGCCAGCGTAAGGGGAACCATGAACACTGAAGCTTTCTTT
NA	TRBV6-5	NA	TRBJ1-2	CASRTGTSPNYGYTF	TGTGCCAGCAGAACCGGGACATCCCCTAACTATGGCTACACCTTC
NA	TRBV28	NA	TRBJ2-5	CATSTNGETQYF	TGTGCCACCTCGACGAACGGGGAGACCCAGTACTTC
NA	TRBV5-1	TRBD2	TRBJ2-1	CASSLAASGNEQFF	TGCGCCAGCAGCTTGGCCGCTAGCGGGAATGAGCAGTTCTTC
once	TRBV20-1	TRBD1	TRBJ2-7	CSASPPPGQTYEQYF	TGCAGTGCTAGTCCCCCCCCGGGACAGACCTACGAGCAGTACTTC
NA	TRBV23-1	NA	TRBJ2-1	CASSQSPGCSYNEQFF	TGCGCCAGCAGTCAATCACCGGGATGCTCCTACAATGAGCAGTTCTTC
NA	TRBV27	NA	TRBJ1-2	CASSFGYNYGYTF	TGTGCCAGCAGTTTCGGTTATAACTATGGCTACACCTTC
once	TRBV21-1	NA	TRBJ2-3	CASSTSTQYF	TGTGCCAGCAGCACGTCTACGCAGTATTTT
few	TRBV5-1	NA	TRBJ2-1	CASSLVVKREQFF	TGCGCCAGCAGCTTGGTTGTCAAGAGGGAGCAGTTCTTC
NA	TRBV28	TRBD2	TRBJ2-4	CASSLFSRGGNIQYF	TGTGCCAGCAGTTTATTTTCCCGCGGGGGGAACATTCAGTACTTC
NA	TRBV5-1	TRBD1	TRBJ2-7	CASSPPPGQGSYEQYF	TGCGCCAGCAGCCCCCCACCGGGACAGGGCTCCTACGAGCAGTACTTC